Detailed here is one TCR beta chain. The antigen is undetermined. Germline V gives CDR1 MNHNS, CDR2 SASEGT. CDR3 length: 15 residues. The trim removed 4 bases at V and 12 bases at J, leaving 11 bases unmatched. These data come from a study of T cells in Graves' hyperthyroidism and ophthalmopathy. Regions amplified from RNA transcripts were the TCR beta CDR3 regions. First-round RT-PCR targeting the TCR CDR3 was performed with the HTBI primer set. TCRdb reprocessed the multiplex PCR reads via MiXCR and lists one record per CDR3 protein. The repertoire holds approximately 400,000 distinct CDR3 sequences, with roughly 18% as singletons. Overall study findings and caveats: Ophthalmopathy was model-predicted a median around 6.1 months pre-onset. Ophthalmopathy stood apart from stable hyperthyroidism in a 13 V-J model.

This TCR was recovered from a man aged 18 to 29 with Graves' ophthalmopathy. V gene TRBV6-1 combines with J gene TRBJ2-1, with 11 bases that match TRBD2. The sequenced material came from blood. CDR3 in amino acids: CASSAGTSGGFRQFF. The CDR3 nucleotides read TGTGCCAGCAGTGCGGGGACTAGCGGTGGGTTTCGGCAGTTCTTC.